The 27 T cell receptor beta chains presented below share a single source sample, sequenced in a study of shared clonotypes between healthy human individuals. Using immunoSEQ multiplex PCR, the repertoire was profiled, and TCRdb retains in-frame clones only, with some absent. The table lists around 1.9 million clones, about 93% of them singletons, with less than 2% in the top ten. Naive CD8 cells lacked CD45RO and underwent positive selection for CCR7, leaving out terminally differentiated effector memory CD45RA+ cells. Material for sequencing was naive CD8+ T cells from PBMCs. Every receptor here comes from a man between 18 and 35 years old in good health. Some clones in this sample may be carry-over from other donors' samples.

V is TRBV28 and J is TRBJ1-2, with 8 bases that match TRBD1. The CDR3 totals 15 residues. The trim removed 5 bases at V and 6 bases at J, leaving 11 bases unmatched. Germline V CDR1 and CDR2: MDHEN, SYDVKM. CDR3 bases: TGTGCCAGCAGTCCTAGACACCAGACAGGGGATGGCTACACCTTC. This sequence encodes CASSPRHQTGDGYTF.

The chain is built from TRBV27 and TRBJ2-7, with 9 bases identical to TRBD1. Germline loops: CDR1 MNHEY, CDR2 SMNVEV (reference sequence). The trim removed 6 bases at V and 4 bases at J, leaving 10 bases unmatched. This CDR3 spans 15 amino acids. CDR3 in DNA: TGTGCCAGCAGCCCCGTCCCGGGACAGGGTTACGAGCAGTACTTC. Amino acid sequence: CASSPVPGQGYEQYF.

This sequence joins TRBV7-8 and TRBJ1-3; a possible D gene is TRBD1 (6 bases). V dropped 6 bases and J dropped 1 base, with 10 bases sitting between them. In germline, CDR1 is SGHVS, CDR2 FQNEAQ. This CDR3 has 14 residues. The CDR3 DNA follows: TGTGCCAGCAGTACTACAGGGTCTGGAAACACCATATATTTT. Translated, it gives CASSTTGSGNTIYF.

CDR3 bases: TGTGCCAGTAGTATCTATTGGGACAGTAACTATGGCTACACCTTC. This codes for CASSIYWDSNYGYTF. This chain connects TRBV19 to TRBJ1-2; 7 nucleotides match TRBD1. Germline CDR1 is LNHDA and CDR2 is SQIVND (reference sequence). The length of the CDR3 is 15 residues. Unmatched junction bases numbered 5, after V lost 3 bases and J lost 1 base.

The rearrangement links TRBV27 to TRBJ2-5, with 7 nucleotides matching TRBD2. V lost 5 bases and J lost 2; bases outside the gene matches: 8. The CDR3 is 15 amino acids. CDR1 is MNHEY and CDR2 is SMNVEV in the germline V gene (reference sequence). In nucleotides, the CDR3 is TGTGCCAGCAGTCCAAATCTAGCGGTGCAAGAGACCCAGTACTTC. As protein: CASSPNLAVQETQYF.

CDR3 sequence (DNA): TGTGCCAGCAGCATCAATACAGGGGGCTACGAGCAGTACTTC. Amino acids: CASSINTGGYEQYF. The chain has TRBV7-9 and TRBJ2-7; TRBD1 agrees at 8 bases. The CDR3 extends over 14 amino acids. V dropped 5 bases and J dropped 3; count of bases not matched to a gene: 6. Germline loops: CDR1 SEHNR, CDR2 FQNEAQ (reference sequence).

This sequence joins TRBV19 and TRBJ1-1; D is ambiguous. The CDR3 has 15 residues. The ends were cut back, 2 bases at V and 1 base at J, with 11 bases in the middle. Germline V gene sequence: CDR1 LNHDA, CDR2 SQIVND (reference sequence). CDR3 sequence (DNA): TGTGCCAGTAGTATATCTTCAGGTGGGAACACTGAAGCTTTCTTT. As protein: CASSISSGGNTEAFF.

The V gene is TRBV10-1, the J gene TRBJ1-1; weak D call: TRBD1 (6 bases). V was shortened by 5 bases and J by 4 bases, with 11 bases between the two germline ends. The CDR3 runs 13 residues. The germline V gene encodes CDR1 WNHNN and CDR2 SYGVQD (reference sequence). The CDR3 sequence: CASSQGWGTEAFF. The CDR3 DNA follows: TGCGCCAGCAGTCAGGGGTGGGGCACTGAAGCTTTCTTT.

This chain uses TRBV5-8 with TRBJ2-7; 7 bases fit TRBD1. Germline values: CDR1 SGHTS, CDR2 YDEGEE. The CDR3 extends over 14 amino acids. The V and J ends lost 1 base and 2 bases, in that order; junction bases with no gene match: 3. CDR3 DNA sequence: TGTGCCAGCAGCTTGCGGGGACAGCCCTACGAGCAGTACTTC. This gives the protein CASSLRGQPYEQYF.

V and J are TRBV28 and TRBJ2-5; D perhaps matches TRBD1 (6 bases). Between the trimmed V and J ends, which lost 8 bases and 5 bases, there was a span of 18 bases. This CDR3 spans 14 amino acids. The germline V gene encodes CDR1 MDHEN and CDR2 SYDVKM. The CDR3, as DNA: TGTGCCAGCTCGGAGTTGGGGGCAGGCGAGACCCAGTACTTC. Its protein is CASSELGAGETQYF.

The chain recombines TRBV23-1 with TRBJ1-4, with D tentatively TRBD1 (5 bases). TRBV23-1 is sorted into the ORF group, with uncertain function. Trimming took off 0 bases at V and 7 bases at J, with 12 bases between the two ends. The CDR3 contains 15 residues. The CDR3, as DNA: TGCGCCAGCAGTCAATCCGTCGGGGCCGGTGAAAAACTGTTTTTT. This sequence encodes CASSQSVGAGEKLFF.

V and J are TRBV9 and TRBJ1-4; 8 positions match TRBD1. The junction had 11 bases not matched to a gene; V was cut back by 4 bases and J by 6 bases. From germline, CDR1 is SGDLS and CDR2 YYNGEE. This CDR3 is built from 16 residues. CDR3 sequence: CASSPDEGQDYEKLFF. DNA of the CDR3: TGTGCCAGCAGCCCGGACGAGGGACAGGATTATGAAAAACTGTTTTTT. Drawing the rest from reference TRBV9 and TRBJ1-4, the complete variable domain is DSGVTQTPKHLITATGQRVTLRCSPRSGDLSVYWYQQSLDQGLQFLIQYYNGEERAKGNILERFSAQQFPDLHSELNLSSLELGDSALYFCASSPDEGQDYEKLFFGSGTQLSVL.

This clone was seen only once. The chain combines TRBV28 with TRBJ1-6, with 8 nucleotides matching TRBD1. The junction had 10 bases not matched to a gene; V was cut back by 2 bases and J by 10 bases. CDR1 and CDR2 from the germline V gene are MDHEN and SYDVKM. The CDR3 is 16 amino acids. The CDR3 DNA is TGTGCCAGCAGTTTACGTCTCCACAGGGGGTTGTCACCCCTCCACTTT. It codes for CASSLRLHRGLSPLHF.

The chain has TRBV11-2 and TRBJ2-1; D gene unclear. The CDR3 runs to 14 residues. Germline V gene data show CDR1 as SGHAT and CDR2 as FQNNGV. The germline V and J ends were trimmed by 4 bases and 6 bases, with 13 bases remaining between them. CDR3 coding DNA: TGTGCCAGCAGCTACAAGAATCTTCCCAATGAGCAGTTCTTC. Its protein product is CASSYKNLPNEQFF.

CDR3 amino acids: CASSSPQVDLDYGYTF. CDR3 in DNA: TGTGCCAGCAGCTCTCCTCAGGTTGACTTGGACTATGGCTACACCTTC. This rearrangement joins TRBV13 to TRBJ1-2; D is undetermined. The CDR3 has 16 amino acids. CDR1 is PRHDT, CDR2 FYEKMQ, per germline (reference sequence). V dropped 4 bases and J dropped 3 bases, with 18 bases sitting between them. Using reference TRBV13 and TRBJ1-2 for the parts outside the CDR3, the full variable domain is AAGVIQSPRHLIKEKRETATLKCYPIPRHDTVYWYQQGPGQDPQFLISFYEKMQSDKGSIPDRFSAQQFSDYHSELNMSSLELGDSALYFCASSSPQVDLDYGYTFGSGTRLTVV.

This sequence joins TRBV5-6 and TRBJ1-2, with D unclear. Trimming cost V 1 base and J 5 bases, with 12 bases left between them. The CDR3 is 14 residues long. Germline V gene lookup returns CDR1 SGHDT and CDR2 YYEEEE. This CDR3 is CASSLLSSLYGYTF. CDR3 in DNA: TGTGCCAGCAGCTTGCTGTCCAGCCTTTATGGCTACACCTTC.

V and J are TRBV5-4 and TRBJ2-7; 9 bases are a match to TRBD1. Germline V CDR1 and CDR2: SGHNT, YYREEE (reference sequence). CDR3 length equals 15 residues. J gave up 6 bases and V 4 bases, and 11 bases lay outside the gene matches. DNA of the CDR3: TGTGCCAGCAGCACCCGGGACAGGGCCACTCTCGAGCAGTACTTC. Translation gives CASSTRDRATLEQYF.

Regarding this clone: The sample holds other DNA sequences that translate to the same CDR3. V gene TRBV7-2 combines with J gene TRBJ2-7; 7 bases line up with TRBD1. Unmatched junction bases numbered 5, after V lost 5 bases and J lost 1 base. CDR1 is SGHTA and CDR2 is FQGNSA in the germline V gene. CDR3 length: 14 residues. The CDR3 loop is CASSPRQGSYEQYF. Written as DNA, the CDR3 is TGTGCCAGCAGCCCACGACAGGGTTCCTACGAGCAGTACTTC. Drawing the rest from reference TRBV7-2 and TRBJ2-7, the complete variable domain is GAGVSQSPSNKVTEKGKDVELRCDPISGHTALYWYRQSLGQGLEFLIYFQGNSAPDKSGLPSDRFSAERTGGSVSTLTIQRTQQEDSAVYLCASSPRQGSYEQYFGPGTRLTVT.

V usage is TRBV5-6 and J usage is TRBJ2-1; maybe TRBD1 (5 bases). This CDR3 has 17 amino acids. Germline CDR1 is SGHDT and CDR2 is YYEEEE. V was cut by 1 base and J by 3 bases, with 17 bases left in between. The CDR3 DNA is TGTGCCAGCAGCTTGAAGTGGACGGAGACAGACTACAATGAGCAGTTCTTC. Its translation: CASSLKWTETDYNEQFF.

In the case of this clone: The identical CDR3 is also encoded by other nucleotide sequences in the sample. V usage is TRBV18 and J usage is TRBJ1-1; D remains ambiguous. V lost 3 bases and J lost 6, with 8 bases in between. The CDR3 runs to 12 residues. Germline V gene lookup returns CDR1 KGHSH and CDR2 LQKENI. CDR3 protein: CASSPGTPEAFF. The CDR3 bases are TGTGCCAGCTCACCGGGCACCCCTGAAGCTTTCTTT.

CDR3 sequence reads: CASSELWGGSETQYF. The DNA for the CDR3 is TGTGCCAGCAGTGAATTGTGGGGGGGGTCAGAGACCCAGTACTTC. The rearrangement links TRBV6-1 to TRBJ2-5; 7 positions match TRBD2. V lost 2 bases to trimming and J lost 4 bases; unmatched junction nucleotides: 7. Germline loops: CDR1 MNHNS, CDR2 SASEGT. The CDR3 totals 15 residues.

Regarding this clone: The same CDR3 also results from other DNA sequences found in this sample. V is TRBV9 and J is TRBJ2-3; perhaps TRBD2 as D (6 bases). The germline CDR1 and CDR2 sequences are SGDLS and YYNGEE. The CDR3 consists of 15 residues. Trimming cost V 0 bases and J 1 base, with 9 bases left between them. CDR3 sequence reads: CASSVAGRGTDTQYF. In DNA, the CDR3 is TGTGCCAGCAGCGTAGCCGGGAGAGGCACAGATACGCAGTATTTT.

The chain recombines TRBV4-1 with TRBJ2-7; the D gene could be TRBD1 or TRBD2 (5 bases each). This CDR3 region has 15 residues. Germline-derived CDR1 and CDR2 are MGHRA and YSYEKL. The V end was cut by 4 bases, the J end by 2 bases, with 15 bases between. This CDR3 is CASSRNRDVTYEQYF. The CDR3 DNA sequence: TGCGCCAGCAGCCGAAACCGGGACGTTACCTACGAGCAGTACTTC.

A word on this clone: Other DNA sequences in this specimen translate into the identical CDR3. V gene TRBV4-2 combines with J gene TRBJ2-1; D possibly uses TRBD1 or TRBD2 (5 bases each). V was trimmed by 3 bases and J by 9 bases, leaving 6 bases between them. The CDR3 runs to 11 residues. Germline lookup yields CDR1 LGHNA and CDR2 YNFKEQ. The CDR3 protein is CASSQGREQFF. Here the CDR3 DNA reads TGTGCCAGCAGCCAGGGACGTGAGCAGTTCTTC.

The chain carries TRBV5-1 and TRBJ2-1, with 16 nucleotides matching TRBD2. The CDR3 has 22 amino acids. V lost 1 base to trimming and J lost 0 bases; unmatched junction nucleotides: 13. Looked up from germline, CDR1 is SGHRS and CDR2 is YFSETQ. Here the CDR3 reads CASSLYKTGTSGRAGSYNEQFF. The CDR3 DNA reads as TGCGCCAGCAGCTTGTATAAGACGGGGACTAGCGGGAGGGCCGGCTCCTACAATGAGCAGTTCTTC. The variable domain in full, completed from reference TRBV5-1 and TRBJ2-1, reads KAGVTQTPRYLIKTRGQQVTLSCSPISGHRSVSWYQQTPGQGLQFLFEYFSETQRNKGNFPGRFSGRQFSNSRSEMNVSTLELGDSALYLCASSLYKTGTSGRAGSYNEQFFGPGTRLTVL.

This chain links TRBV15 with TRBJ2-1; D remains unclear. Trimming removed 0 bases at V and 7 bases at J, with 19 bases between. Germline assignment: CDR1 LNHNV and CDR2 YYDKDF (reference sequence). CDR3 length: 17 residues. CDR3 residues: CATSRDHPSSFGNEQFF. Written as DNA, the CDR3 is TGTGCCACCAGCAGAGATCATCCTAGTAGTTTTGGAAATGAGCAGTTCTTC.

The rearrangement links TRBV11-3 to TRBJ2-3; D may match TRBD1 or TRBD2 (5 bases each). The CDR3 is 14 residues long. Trimming shortened V by 5 bases and J by 1 base, and 10 bases separated the two germline ends. CDR1 SGHNT and CDR2 YENEEA come from the germline V gene. The CDR3 loop is CASSVRDGTDTQYF. Here the CDR3 DNA reads TGTGCCAGCAGCGTACGGGACGGCACAGATACGCAGTATTTT.